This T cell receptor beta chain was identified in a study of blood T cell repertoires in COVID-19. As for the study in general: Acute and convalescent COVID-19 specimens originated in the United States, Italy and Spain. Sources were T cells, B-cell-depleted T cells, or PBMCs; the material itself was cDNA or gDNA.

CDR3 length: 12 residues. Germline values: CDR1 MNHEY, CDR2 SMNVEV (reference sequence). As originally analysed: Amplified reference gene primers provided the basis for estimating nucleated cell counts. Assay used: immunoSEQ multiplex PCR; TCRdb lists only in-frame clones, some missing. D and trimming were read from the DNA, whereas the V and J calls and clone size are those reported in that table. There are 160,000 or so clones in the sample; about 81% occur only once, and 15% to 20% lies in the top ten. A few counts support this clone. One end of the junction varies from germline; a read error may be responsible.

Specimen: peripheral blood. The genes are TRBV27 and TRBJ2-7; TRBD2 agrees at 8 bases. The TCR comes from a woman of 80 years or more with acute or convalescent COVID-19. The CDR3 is CASSFPGLALSF. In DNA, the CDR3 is TGTGCCAGCAGTTTCCCTGGACTAGCTTTATCCTTC.